The rows below give T cell receptor beta chains drawn from one sample of a study of T cells in Graves' hyperthyroidism and ophthalmopathy. A single record per CDR3 protein comes from TCRdb applying MiXCR to the multiplex PCR reads. The top ten hold 7% to 10% of the sample, which has 750,000 to 950,000 distinct CDR3 sequences, 35% to 40% seen once. Sequencing used blood. These receptors were taken from a man between 18 and 35 years old with Graves' hyperthyroidism. The CDR3 runs from the conserved cysteine through the conserved F or W. The D gene is left open where the match is weak. Size is stated for part of the rows, as once, few or many counts, or as a class when the clone is expanded.

d_gene,v_gene,abundance,len,j_gene,CDR3aa,CDR3nt
TRBD1,TRBV25-1,-,17,TRBJ2-6,CASSSGTAYSGANVLTF,TGTGCCAGCAGCTCCGGGACAGCTTACTCTGGGGCCAACGTCCTGACTTTC
TRBD1,TRBV12-3/TRBV12-4,-,14,TRBJ1-1,CASRRGRRDTEAFF,TGTGCCAGCAGGAGGGGGCGCCGGGACACTGAAGCTTTCTTT
-,TRBV9,-,15,TRBJ1-1,CASSGYSSGPNEAFF,TGTGCCAGCAGCGGATATTCGTCCGGGCCGAATGAAGCTTTCTTT
-,TRBV7-9,many,16,TRBJ1-2,CASSRAGDVGTDGYTF,TGTGCCAGCAGCAGAGCAGGGGACGTAGGTACCGATGGCTACACCTTC
-,TRBV27,many,17,TRBJ1-2,CASSSLGRGSLLEGYTF,TGTGCCAGCAGTTCGCTCGGGCGGGGGAGCCTATTAGAAGGCTACACCTTC
TRBD1,TRBV12-3/TRBV12-4,-,12,TRBJ2-7,CATGQATYEQYF,TGTGCCACAGGACAGGCAACCTACGAGCAGTACTTC
TRBD1,TRBV10-3,-,15,TRBJ2-5,CAISGGTGGIETQYF,TGTGCCATCAGTGGCGGGACAGGGGGGATAGAGACCCAGTACTTC
TRBD1,TRBV3-1,-,14,TRBJ1-4,CASSQWDRDEKLFF,TGTGCCAGCAGCCAATGGGACAGGGATGAAAAACTGTTTTTT
-,TRBV19,-,15,TRBJ1-1,CASIKDQVGTTEAFF,TGTGCCAGTATCAAAGACCAGGTGGGAACCACTGAAGCTTTCTTT
-,TRBV5-1,-,17,TRBJ1-1,CASSPVGQPWENTEAFF,TGCGCCAGCAGCCCCGTGGGCCAGCCCTGGGAGAACACTGAAGCTTTCTTT
-,TRBV7-8,-,17,TRBJ1-3,CASSHPLGASSGNTIYF,TGTGCCAGCAGCCATCCCCTAGGGGCGAGCTCTGGAAACACCATATATTTT
-,TRBV6-6,-,15,TRBJ2-7,CASSDHIGSSYEQYF,TGTGCCAGCAGTGATCATATTGGTAGCTCCTACGAGCAGTACTTC
-,TRBV7-8,-,15,TRBJ1-1,CASSSKNRGGRQAFF,TGTGCCAGCAGCTCCAAGAACCGGGGAGGAAGGCAAGCTTTCTTT
TRBD1,TRBV5-1,-,15,TRBJ2-5,CASSLTGQGLETQYF,TGCGCCAGCAGCTTGACGGGACAGGGTTTAGAGACCCAGTACTTC
-,TRBV3-1,-,15,TRBJ1-2,CASSQDLASLYGYTF,TGTGCCAGCAGCCAAGATCTCGCAAGTCTCTATGGCTACACCTTC
TRBD1,TRBV10-3,-,12,TRBJ1-5,CAISEPGQHQHF,TGTGCCATCAGTGAACCGGGACAGCACCAGCATTTT
-,TRBV20-1,-,13,TRBJ2-7,CSAREGNTGEQYF,TGCAGTGCTAGAGAGGGGAACACCGGGGAGCAGTACTTC
-,TRBV29-1,many,11,TRBJ2-7,CSVSENYEQYF,TGCAGCGTTTCGGAAAACTACGAGCAGTACTTC
-,TRBV29-1,-,14,TRBJ1-4,CSVISGMGNEKLFF,TGCAGCGTCATATCAGGGATGGGGAATGAAAAACTGTTTTTT
-,TRBV20-1,-,15,TRBJ2-2,CSAPTSPGYTGELFF,TGCAGTGCCCCGACCAGCCCAGGGTACACCGGGGAGCTGTTTTTT
TRBD1,TRBV29-1,-,13,TRBJ1-2,CSVRRQGRRGYTF,TGCAGCGTTCGCAGACAGGGAAGGAGAGGCTACACCTTC
TRBD1,TRBV10-3,-,14,TRBJ1-6,CAISEDRGRSPLHF,TGTGCCATCAGTGAGGACAGGGGGAGGTCACCCCTCCACTTT
TRBD1,TRBV20-1,-,15,TRBJ2-7,CSALGTEPYSYEQYF,TGCAGTGCCCTTGGGACAGAGCCTTACTCCTACGAGCAGTACTTC
TRBD2,TRBV20-1,-,13,TRBJ2-7,CSGSSGSLWEQYF,TGCAGTGGCAGTAGCGGGTCTCTGTGGGAGCAGTACTTC
-,TRBV7-9,many,13,TRBJ1-1,CASSQDNGVEAFF,TGTGCCAGCAGCCAAGATAATGGCGTTGAAGCTTTCTTT
TRBD1,TRBV7-8,-,16,TRBJ1-6,CASSLEQGQQNSPLHF,TGTGCCAGCAGCTTAGAGCAGGGACAGCAAAATTCACCCCTCCACTTT
-,TRBV29-1,many,12,TRBJ2-5,CSVEEGLGTQYF,TGCAGCGTTGAAGAGGGCCTAGGGACCCAGTACTTC
TRBD2,TRBV2,few,13,TRBJ2-5,CASMGLVQETQYF,TGTGCCAGCATGGGACTAGTACAAGAGACCCAGTACTTC
-,TRBV29-1,few,14,TRBJ2-5,CSGSGTKRSETQYF,TGCAGCGGCTCCGGGACCAAGCGTAGTGAGACCCAGTACTTC
TRBD2,TRBV7-9,few,16,TRBJ2-7,CASSLGRRRESYEQYF,TGTGCCAGCAGCTTAGGAAGGAGGCGGGAGAGCTACGAGCAGTACTTC
TRBD1,TRBV7-9,once,14,TRBJ1-2,CASSLLGQGDGYTF,TGTGCCAGCAGCTTACTGGGACAGGGGGATGGCTACACCTTC
TRBD2,TRBV20-1,-,14,TRBJ2-5,CSAKAGQGGVTQYF,TGCAGTGCTAAGGCGGGGCAGGGAGGGGTGACCCAGTACTTC